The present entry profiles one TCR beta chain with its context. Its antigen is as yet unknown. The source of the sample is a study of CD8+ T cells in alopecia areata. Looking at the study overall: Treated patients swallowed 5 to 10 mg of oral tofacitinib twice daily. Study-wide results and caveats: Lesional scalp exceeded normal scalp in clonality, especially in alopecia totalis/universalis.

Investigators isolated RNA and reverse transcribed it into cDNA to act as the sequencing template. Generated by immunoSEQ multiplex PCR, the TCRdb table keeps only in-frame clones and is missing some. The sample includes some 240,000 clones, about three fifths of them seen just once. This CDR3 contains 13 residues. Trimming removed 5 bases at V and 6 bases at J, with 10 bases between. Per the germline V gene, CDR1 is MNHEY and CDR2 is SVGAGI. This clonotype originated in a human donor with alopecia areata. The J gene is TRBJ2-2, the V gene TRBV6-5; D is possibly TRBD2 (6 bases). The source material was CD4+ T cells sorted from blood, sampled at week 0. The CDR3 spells CASSTTGAGELFF. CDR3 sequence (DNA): TGTGCCAGCAGTACAACGGGGGCCGGGGAGCTGTTTTTT.